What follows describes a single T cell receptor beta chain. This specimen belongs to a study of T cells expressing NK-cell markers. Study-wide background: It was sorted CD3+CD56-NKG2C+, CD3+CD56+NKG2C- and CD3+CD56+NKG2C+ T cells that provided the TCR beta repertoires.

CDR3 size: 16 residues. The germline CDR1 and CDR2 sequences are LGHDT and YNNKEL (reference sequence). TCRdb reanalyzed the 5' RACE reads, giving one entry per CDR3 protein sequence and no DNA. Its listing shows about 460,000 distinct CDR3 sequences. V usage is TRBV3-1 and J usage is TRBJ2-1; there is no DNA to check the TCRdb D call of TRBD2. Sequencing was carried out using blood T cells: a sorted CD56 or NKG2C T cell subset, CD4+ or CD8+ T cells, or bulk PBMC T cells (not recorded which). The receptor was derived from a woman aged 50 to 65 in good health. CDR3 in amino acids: CASSPTSGRGYNEQFF.